Shown below are 26 T cell receptor beta chains from a single sample sequenced in a study of monozygotic twins with inflammatory bowel disease. For each CDR3 protein, TCRdb gives one entry from its re-call of the 5' RACE reads, without DNA. This table holds 440,000 or so distinct CDR3 sequences. Input material: blood. The receptors originated from a human donor with ulcerative colitis or Crohn's disease, or a healthy co-twin of an affected twin (not recorded which).

The V and J genes are TRBV5-1 and TRBJ2-1; the TRBD1 assignment by TCRdb is unverifiable without DNA. The length of the CDR3 is 15 residues. Germline loops: CDR1 SGHRS, CDR2 YFSETQ. The CDR3 here is CASSGQGRHYNEQFF.

The V call is TRBV7-9, the J call TRBJ1-4. This CDR3 has 15 residues. Germline lookup yields CDR1 SEHNR and CDR2 FQNEAQ (reference sequence). The CDR3 is CASSAAPPGTEKLFF.

This chain uses TRBV4-1 with TRBJ1-2; TCRdb gives TRBD1 as the D gene, but with no DNA this cannot be confirmed. The CDR3 contains 16 residues. Germline CDR1 reads MGHRA; CDR2 reads YSYEKL. The chain's CDR3 is CASSLAGTGVFYGYTF.

V is TRBV3-1 and J is TRBJ1-2; TCRdb outputs TRBD1, but without DNA this stays unchecked. Germline loops: CDR1 LGHDT, CDR2 YNNKEL (reference sequence). This CDR3 has 15 residues. CDR3 protein: CASSQGTGDVYGYTF.

The gene calls are TRBV4-3 and TRBJ2-7; TCRdb's D call of TRBD2 is untestable without DNA. This CDR3 spans 15 amino acids. Germline CDR1 and CDR2: LGHNA and YSLEER. The CDR3 sequence is CASSQGLAGDYEQYF.

The chain is built from TRBV12-3 or TRBV12-4 and TRBJ2-3. CDR3 size: 15 residues. The CDR3 sequence: CASSFTGKLGATQYF.

The rearrangement uses TRBV5-1 and TRBJ2-5; TCRdb returns TRBD1, unconfirmable since there is no DNA. The CDR3 is 13 amino acids. CDR1 SGHRS and CDR2 YFSETQ come from the germline V gene. The CDR3 reads CASGRAREETQYF.

Here the CDR3 reads CSAAKTGAKNIQYF. This chain links TRBV20-1 with TRBJ2-4; TCRdb calls TRBD1, which cannot be checked without DNA. The CDR3 runs to 14 residues. Germline lookup yields CDR1 DFQATT and CDR2 SNEGSKA (reference sequence).

The V and J genes are TRBV15 and TRBJ2-7. The CDR3 is 13 residues long. CDR1 is LNHNV, CDR2 YYDKDF, per germline (reference sequence). CDR3 amino acids: CATSSAEAYEQYF.

CDR3 sequence: CASSGTLDTQYF. The genes are TRBV5-1 and TRBJ2-3. This CDR3 has 12 amino acids. Germline assignment: CDR1 SGHRS and CDR2 YFSETQ.

The chain's CDR3 is CASSLSFRGGHYGYTF. The chain joins TRBV5-5 to TRBJ1-2; the D call from TCRdb, TRBD1, cannot be confirmed without DNA. The CDR3 consists of 16 residues. Germline CDR1 and CDR2: SGHKS and YYEKEE (reference sequence).

The V and J genes are TRBV2 and TRBJ1-2; TCRdb's D gene call, TRBD1, goes unchecked for lack of DNA. CDR1 is SNHLY, CDR2 FYNNEI, per germline. There are 13 residues in the CDR3. Here the CDR3 reads CASKKTGVYGYTF.

J is TRBJ2-7 and V is TRBV5-4. Germline CDR1 reads SGHNT; CDR2 reads YYREEE (reference sequence). The CDR3 extends over 13 amino acids. CDR3 amino acids: CASSLEVFNEQYF.

The chain carries TRBV2 and TRBJ2-7. CDR1 SNHLY and CDR2 FYNNEI come from the germline V gene. CDR3 length: 12 residues. The CDR3 sequence is CASRPVHYEQYF.

V usage is TRBV24-1 and J usage is TRBJ1-2; as DNA is missing, the TRBD1 call by TCRdb cannot be tested. Germline assignment: CDR1 KGHDR and CDR2 SFDVKD. The CDR3 has 14 residues. The CDR3 loop reads CATSDNDRANGYTF.

The chain recombines TRBV20-1 with TRBJ2-4. This CDR3 spans 13 amino acids. CDR1 and CDR2 (germline): DFQATT, SNEGSKA (reference sequence). CDR3 sequence reads: CSARGVTKNIQYF.

The chain is built from TRBV4-1 and TRBJ2-2; the D call from TCRdb, TRBD1, cannot be confirmed without DNA. Germline assignment: CDR1 MGHRA and CDR2 YSYEKL. The CDR3 contains 16 residues. The CDR3: CASSQGGTANTGELFF.

The chain uses TRBV4-3 and TRBJ2-7; TCRdb proposes TRBD1, but this gene call is untestable without DNA. CDR3 size: 15 residues. The germline CDR1 and CDR2 sequences are LGHNA and YSLEER. The CDR3 spells CASSHKAGQGYEQYF.

The chain carries TRBV7-9 and TRBJ2-1; TCRdb's D gene call, TRBD2, goes unchecked for lack of DNA. In germline, CDR1 is SEHNR, CDR2 FQNEAQ (reference sequence). The CDR3 totals 17 residues. CDR3 sequence reads: CASSQGGLAGRYNEQFF.

The chain links TRBV4-2 to TRBJ1-5. This CDR3 spans 13 amino acids. Germline V gene lookup returns CDR1 LGHNA and CDR2 YNFKEQ. This CDR3 is CASSQGIGQPQHF.

The J gene is TRBJ1-1, the V gene TRBV7-9; TCRdb outputs TRBD1, but without DNA this stays unchecked. The CDR3 totals 15 residues. Germline loops: CDR1 SEHNR, CDR2 FQNEAQ (reference sequence). The CDR3 reads CASSRGAGMNTEAFF.

This chain uses TRBV18 with TRBJ1-2. Germline V CDR1 and CDR2: KGHSH, LQKENI. The CDR3 spans 14 residues. CDR3 amino acids: CASSPPTEAYGYTF.

The V gene is TRBV27, the J gene TRBJ1-1; the D call of TRBD1 rests on TCRdb alone, since no DNA is present to check it. Germline CDR1 is MNHEY and CDR2 is SMNVEV (reference sequence). The CDR3 consists of 13 residues. Here the CDR3 reads CASATLGQPEAFF.

The chain joins TRBV7-8 to TRBJ1-6. CDR1 and CDR2 (germline): SGHVS, FQNEAQ. The CDR3 is 18 amino acids. The CDR3 sequence is CASSSGRWTSSYNSPLHF.

J is TRBJ1-5 and V is TRBV27; TCRdb names TRBD1, which stays unverified in the absence of DNA. The germline CDR1 and CDR2 sequences are MNHEY and SMNVEV (reference sequence). The CDR3 runs 14 residues. The CDR3 spells CASNEGGMHQPQHF.

This chain joins TRBV7-2 and TRBJ2-7; TCRdb proposes TRBD1, but this gene call is untestable without DNA. This CDR3 contains 15 residues. The germline V gene encodes CDR1 SGHTA and CDR2 FQGNSA. This CDR3 reads CASESRGTHSYEQYF.